The 22 T cell receptor beta chains reported below all come from one sample, sequenced in a study of blood T cell repertoires in COVID-19 (dated by TCRdb to 2019 to 2021). Preparation of the library involved the immunoSEQ multiplex PCR assay. The source is immuneACCESS, and TCRdb retained only in-frame sequences with V and J called. Part of the clones is not carried over; for the studies checked, unresolved V genes explain less than half of this, and the remainder is unexplained. The sample profile shows around 200,000 clones; over 75% of them were found once. Of the sample, around 2.6% falls within the top ten clones. Sequenced: peripheral blood. The receptors shown here come from a man in his forties or fifties with active or convalescent COVID-19.

The chain has TRBV29-1 and TRBJ2-1; D possibly corresponds to TRBD2 (7 bases). Germline CDR1 reads SQVTM; CDR2 reads ANQGSEA. The CDR3 consists of 13 residues. The ends were cut back, 2 bases at V and 7 bases at J, with 12 bases in the middle. The CDR3 region has the DNA TGCAGCGTTGAAACGGGGGGCGGGAATGAGCAGTTCTTC. As protein: CSVETGGGNEQFF.

V gene TRBV30 combines with J gene TRBJ2-7; TRBD2 matches 9 bases. This CDR3 is built from 17 residues. Germline CDR1 is GTSNPN and CDR2 is SVGIG (reference sequence). V trimming: 0 bases; J trimming: 7 bases; junction bases outside the gene matches: 16. The CDR3 is CAWSVPPTSGDVGEQYF. CDR3 coding DNA: TGTGCCTGGAGTGTACCCCCGACTAGCGGCGACGTGGGGGAGCAGTACTTC.

This clone was detected once. The chain links TRBV18 to TRBJ1-2; D is undetermined. The CDR3 loop spans 15 amino acids. CDR1 and CDR2 (germline): KGHSH, LQKENI. V was clipped by 3 bases and J by 3 bases, with 14 bases between them. The CDR3 DNA sequence: TGTGCCAGCTCACCGTCGACGGGAGGATACTATGGCTACACCTTC. It specifies CASSPSTGGYYGYTF.

CDR3 nucleotides: TGTGCCAGCAGCCAAGGGGCAGGGCAGGGGTACCAAGAGACCCAGTACTTC. Encoded protein: CASSQGAGQGYQETQYF. The J gene is TRBJ2-5, the V gene TRBV3-1 (or the pseudogene TRBV3-2); D might be TRBD1 (6 bases). V was shortened by 1 base and J by 0 bases, with 15 bases between the two germline ends. Germline V CDR1 and CDR2: LGHDT, YNNKEL (reference sequence). The CDR3 consists of 17 residues.

The sample holds a few counts of this clone. The chain joins TRBV4-1 to TRBJ2-3; the match to TRBD1 covers 9 bases. The CDR3 has 15 amino acids. Germline CDR1 reads MGHRA; CDR2 reads YSYEKL. The ends lost 1 base at V and 7 bases at J; junction bases unmatched: 6. The CDR3 nucleotides read TGCGCCAGCAGCCAAGGGAACAGGGGGCTAAATACGCAGTATTTT. Protein product: CASSQGNRGLNTQYF.

This clone was seen once. The chain uses TRBV9 and TRBJ1-6, with TRBD1 matching over 11 bases. CDR1 is SGDLS and CDR2 is YYNGEE in the germline V gene. J lost 0 bases, V lost 3 bases, and 2 bases had no gene match. This CDR3 comprises 17 residues. CDR3 in DNA: TGTGCCAGCAGCGAGGGGACAGGGGGCTCCTATAATTCACCCCTCCACTTT. Amino acid sequence: CASSEGTGGSYNSPLHF.

V is TRBV7-9 and J is TRBJ1-1; D is unclear. Germline V CDR1 and CDR2: SEHNR, FQNEAQ (reference sequence). The CDR3 has 13 amino acids. V gave up 3 bases and J gave up 2 bases, with 7 bases separating them. The DNA for the CDR3 is TGTGCCAGCAGCTTTACAGATAACACTGAAGCTTTCTTT. Its protein product is CASSFTDNTEAFF. Full variable domain (remainder filled in from reference TRBV7-9 and TRBJ1-1): DTGVSQNPRHKITKRGQNVTFRCDPISEHNRLYWYRQTLGQGPEFLTYFQNEAQLEKSRLLSDRFSAERPKGSFSTLEIQRTEQGDSAMYLCASSFTDNTEAFFGQGTRLTVV.

J is TRBJ1-2 and V is TRBV4-3; D ambiguous. V was cut by 4 bases and J by 7 bases, with 19 bases left in between. Germline V lookup: CDR1 LGHNA, CDR2 YSLEER. The CDR3 length is 15 residues. DNA for the CDR3: TGCGCCAGCAGCCTCGATAGGGTGTCGGGATTTGGCTACACCTTC. Amino acid sequence: CASSLDRVSGFGYTF.

The chain recombines TRBV4-1 with TRBJ2-2, with D perhaps matching TRBD2 (7 bases). This CDR3 has 16 residues. From germline, CDR1 is MGHRA and CDR2 YSYEKL. V gave up 3 bases and J gave up 5 bases, with 16 bases separating them. The DNA for the CDR3 is TGCGCCAGCAGCCACTCGAGGGGGGGCTGGACCGGGGAGCTGTTTTTT. Protein sequence: CASSHSRGGWTGELFF.

The chain recombines TRBV4-2 with TRBJ2-6; TRBD2 is a possible D gene (6 bases). This CDR3 has 16 amino acids. Between the trimmed V and J ends, which lost 3 bases and 2 bases, there was a span of 11 bases. Germline V gives CDR1 LGHNA, CDR2 YNFKEQ. The CDR3 DNA reads TGTGCCAGCAGCCACGAAGGGACTGCTGGGGCCAACGTCCTGACTTTC. It specifies CASSHEGTAGANVLTF.

V is TRBV6-5 and J is TRBJ1-5; 8 bases line up with TRBD1. In germline, CDR1 is MNHEY, CDR2 SVGAGI. The CDR3 totals 15 residues. With V trimmed by 7 bases and J by 6 bases, 11 bases remained unmatched. This CDR3 is CASKPGQGDSQPQHF. The CDR3 bases are TGTGCCAGCAAGCCCGGACAGGGCGATTCTCAGCCCCAGCATTTT.

V and J are TRBV7-9 and TRBJ1-2, with 10 bases that match TRBD1. The CDR3 sequence is 15 residues long. The germline CDR1 and CDR2 sequences are SEHNR and FQNEAQ (reference sequence). V lost 5 bases to trimming and J lost 6 bases; unmatched junction nucleotides: 9. The CDR3 sequence: CASSPLGQGYDGYTF. The DNA for the CDR3 is TGTGCCAGCAGCCCCCTGGGACAGGGGTATGATGGCTACACCTTC.

V and J are TRBV6-5 and TRBJ1-2, with D perhaps matching TRBD1 (6 bases). Deletions cut 2 bases from V and 4 bases from J, with 17 bases between. Germline-derived CDR1 and CDR2 are MNHEY and SVGAGI. This CDR3 spans 16 amino acids. The CDR3 sequence: CASSYQQGPFVYGYTF. CDR3 coding DNA: TGTGCCAGCAGTTACCAGCAGGGGCCTTTCGTCTATGGCTACACCTTC.

The V and J genes are TRBV5-1 and TRBJ2-2; the match to TRBD1 covers 7 bases. V trimming: 1 base; J trimming: 0 bases; junction bases outside the gene matches: 0. The germline gives CDR1 SGHRS, CDR2 YFSETQ. The CDR3 sequence is 15 residues long. Here the CDR3 reads CASSLTGANTGELFF. CDR3 in DNA: TGCGCCAGCAGCTTGACAGGGGCGAACACCGGGGAGCTGTTTTTT.

The gene calls are TRBV16 and TRBJ1-1; possible D gene TRBD1, 6 bases. Germline loops: CDR1 KGHSY, CDR2 FQNENV. This CDR3 has 14 amino acids. With 1 base removed from V and 4 bases from J, the gap between germline ends came to 10 bases. The CDR3 is CASSQLAGATEAFF. CDR3 sequence (DNA): TGTGCCAGCAGCCAATTGGCGGGGGCCACTGAAGCTTTCTTT.

This clone was found once. The gene calls are TRBV19 and TRBJ2-3, with D perhaps matching TRBD1 (5 bases). This CDR3 contains 11 residues. Per the germline V gene, CDR1 is LNHDA and CDR2 is SQIVND (reference sequence). Trimming shortened V by 8 bases and J by 4 bases, and 7 bases separated the two germline ends. CDR3 in amino acids: CASGAADTQYF. The CDR3 nucleotides read TGTGCCAGTGGGGCGGCAGATACGCAGTATTTT.

The CDR3 region has the DNA TGCGCCTCTAGAGGTCCTAGCACAGATACGCAGTATTTT. It translates to CASRGPSTDTQYF. The chain employs TRBV10-1 and TRBJ2-3, with D unclear. Germline V gene data show CDR1 as WNHNN and CDR2 as SYGVQD (reference sequence). The CDR3 has 13 residues. V lost 11 bases and J 0 bases, leaving 12 bases between the germline ends.

The chain combines TRBV7-6 with TRBJ1-2, with 12 bases lining up with TRBD1. The V gene's germline CDR1 is SGHVS and CDR2 FNYEAQ. V lost 4 bases and J lost 2; bases outside the gene matches: 11. This CDR3 has 18 residues. CDR3 amino acids: CASSSVPGQGASNYGYTF. In DNA, the CDR3 is TGTGCCAGCAGCTCAGTCCCGGGACAGGGGGCTTCAAACTATGGCTACACCTTC.

The CDR3 DNA reads as TGCGCCAGCAGCTCGACAGACAACACCGGGGAGCTGTTTTTT. It translates to CASSSTDNTGELFF. The V gene is TRBV4-3, the J gene TRBJ2-2; D perhaps matches TRBD1 (5 bases). V lost 5 bases and J lost 2, with 9 bases in between. Germline CDR1 and CDR2: LGHNA and YSLEER. The CDR3 has 14 amino acids.

The rearrangement joins TRBV3-1 (or the pseudogene TRBV3-2) to TRBJ1-1, with D perhaps matching TRBD1 (5 bases). This CDR3 is 14 amino acids long. V gave up 5 bases and J gave up 0 bases, with 10 bases separating them. CDR1 is LGHDT, CDR2 YNNKEL, per germline (reference sequence). The CDR3 reads CASSRQPMNTEAFF. As DNA, the CDR3 is TGTGCCAGCAGCAGACAGCCCATGAACACTGAAGCTTTCTTT.

The gene calls are TRBV27 and TRBJ1-1, with 8 bases identical to TRBD1. The V and J ends lost 8 bases and 4 bases, in that order; junction bases with no gene match: 12. The germline gives CDR1 MNHEY, CDR2 SMNVEV (reference sequence). This CDR3 comprises 15 residues. This CDR3 is CASGTGGGGGTEAFF. CDR3 nucleotides: TGTGCCAGCGGAACAGGGGGAGGAGGGGGCACTGAAGCTTTCTTT.

In its sample, this clone was seen a few times. V is TRBV7-8 and J is TRBJ1-1; 8 bases are shared with TRBD1. Losses at the gene ends were 5 bases for V and 5 bases for J; bases not matched to a gene: 10. The CDR3 covers 15 residues. The V gene's germline CDR1 is SGHVS and CDR2 FQNEAQ. The CDR3 DNA is TGTGCCAGCAGCCCCCGCAGGGGGCGCGGGACTGAAGCTTTCTTT. Translation: CASSPRRGRGTEAFF.